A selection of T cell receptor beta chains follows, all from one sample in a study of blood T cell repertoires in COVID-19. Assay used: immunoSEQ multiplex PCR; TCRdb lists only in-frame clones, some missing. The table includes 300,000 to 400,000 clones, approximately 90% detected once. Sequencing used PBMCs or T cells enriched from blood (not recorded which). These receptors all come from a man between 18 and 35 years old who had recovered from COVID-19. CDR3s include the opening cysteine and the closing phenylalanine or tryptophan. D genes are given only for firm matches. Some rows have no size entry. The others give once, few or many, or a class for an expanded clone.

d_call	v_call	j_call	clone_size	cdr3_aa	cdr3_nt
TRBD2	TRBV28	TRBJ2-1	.	CASSNPSGRASYNEQFF	TGTGCCAGCAGTAATCCCAGCGGGAGGGCATCCTACAATGAGCAGTTCTTC
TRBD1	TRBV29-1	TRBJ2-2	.	CSVSRVGTGGAGELFF	TGCAGCGTTTCTAGGGTGGGGACAGGGGGAGCCGGGGAGCTGTTTTTT
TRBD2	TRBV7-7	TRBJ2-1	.	CASSPGTSGYNEQFF	TGTGCCAGCAGCCCTGGGACTAGCGGGTACAATGAGCAGTTCTTC
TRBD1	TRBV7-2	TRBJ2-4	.	CASNPGRGGAAKNIQYF	TGTGCCAGCAACCCCGGCAGAGGGGGCGCTGCCAAAAACATTCAGTACTTC
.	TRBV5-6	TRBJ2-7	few	CASSLGAGYEQYF	TGTGCCAGCAGCTTGGGGGCAGGGTACGAGCAGTACTTC
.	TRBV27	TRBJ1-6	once	CASGENSPLHF	TGTGCCAGCGGAGAGAATTCACCCCTCCACTTT
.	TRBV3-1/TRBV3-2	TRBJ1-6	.	CASSQGQGNSPLHF	TGTGCCAGCAGCCAAGGGCAGGGAAATTCACCCCTCCACTTT
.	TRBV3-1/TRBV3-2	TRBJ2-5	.	CATRPPRRETQYF	TGTGCCACGCGGCCCCCCCGGCGGGAGACCCAGTACTTC
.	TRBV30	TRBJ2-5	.	CACPTRSRQETQYF	TGTGCCTGTCCGACTAGGAGTAGGCAAGAGACCCAGTACTTC
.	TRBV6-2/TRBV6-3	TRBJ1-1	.	CASSDPTGTSGHMNTEAFF	TGTGCCAGCAGTGACCCAACCGGGACTAGCGGACACATGAACACTGAAGCTTTCTTT
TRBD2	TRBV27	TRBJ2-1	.	CASSPGLAGVSEQFF	TGTGCCAGCAGTCCCGGACTAGCGGGAGTATCCGAGCAGTTCTTC
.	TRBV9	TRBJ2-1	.	CASSVGLAREQFF	TGTGCCAGCAGCGTAGGCCTAGCGAGAGAGCAGTTCTTC
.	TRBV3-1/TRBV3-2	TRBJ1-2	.	CASSQQGTAGYTF	TGTGCCAGCAGCCAACAGGGAACCGCTGGCTACACCTTC
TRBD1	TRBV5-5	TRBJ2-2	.	CASSPTGTGMYTGELFF	TGTGCCAGCAGCCCAACCGGGACAGGGATGTACACCGGGGAGCTGTTTTTT
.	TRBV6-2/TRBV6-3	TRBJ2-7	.	CASSSEGMTYEQYF	TGTGCCAGCAGTTCCGAGGGCATGACCTACGAGCAGTACTTC
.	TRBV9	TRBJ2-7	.	CASSVGQGGYEQYF	TGTGCCAGCAGCGTTGGGCAGGGAGGCTACGAGCAGTACTTC
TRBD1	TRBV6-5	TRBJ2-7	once	CASSRTGSLYEQYF	TGTGCCAGCAGCCGGACAGGTTCGCTCTACGAGCAGTACTTC
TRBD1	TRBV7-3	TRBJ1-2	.	CASSLGVGRGHGYTF	TGTGCCAGCAGCCTCGGCGTGGGCAGGGGGCACGGCTACACCTTC
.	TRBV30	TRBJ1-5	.	CALDRQTGHGQPQHF	TGTGCCTTGGACCGTCAAACGGGACACGGGCAGCCCCAGCATTTT
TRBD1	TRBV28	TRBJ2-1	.	CASRGQGEGNEQFF	TGTGCCAGCAGAGGGCAGGGGGAAGGTAATGAGCAGTTCTTC
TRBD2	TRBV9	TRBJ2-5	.	CASSASGTTSQETQYF	TGTGCCAGCAGCGCCTCCGGGACTACCTCACAAGAGACCCAGTACTTC
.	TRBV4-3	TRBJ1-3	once	CASSQGTRIRNTIYF	TGCGCCAGCAGCCAAGGGACACGGATCCGAAACACCATATATTTT
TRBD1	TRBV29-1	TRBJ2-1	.	CSVEPGQGYNEQFF	TGCAGCGTTGAGCCGGGACAGGGCTACAATGAGCAGTTCTTC
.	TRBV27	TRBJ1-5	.	CASSHSNQPQHF	TGTGCCAGCAGTCATAGCAATCAGCCCCAGCATTTT
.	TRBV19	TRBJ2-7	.	CASSRQVDSYEQYF	TGTGCCAGTAGTCGACAGGTTGACTCCTACGAGCAGTACTTC
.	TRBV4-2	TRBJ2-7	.	CASSQVMSFDSQKSTYEQYF	TGTGCCAGCAGCCAAGTTATGTCCTTCGACAGTCAGAAAAGCACCTACGAGCAGTACTTC
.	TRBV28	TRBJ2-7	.	CASRAPQGTREQYF	TGTGCCAGCAGGGCCCCACAGGGGACTAGGGAGCAGTACTTC
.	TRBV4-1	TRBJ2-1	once	CASSQAVPLAVISYNEQFF	TGCGCCAGCAGCCAAGCCGTACCCCTAGCAGTGATCTCCTACAATGAGCAGTTCTTC
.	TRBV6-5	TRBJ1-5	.	CASRGGFDQPQHF	TGTGCCAGCAGGGGGGGATTTGATCAGCCCCAGCATTTT
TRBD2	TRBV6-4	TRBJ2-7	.	CASSRPGLAGEQYF	TGTGCCAGCAGCCGCCCGGGACTAGCGGGCGAGCAGTACTTC
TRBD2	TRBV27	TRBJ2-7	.	CASRTTSGVSEQYF	TGTGCCAGCAGAACGACTAGCGGGGTCTCGGAGCAGTACTTC
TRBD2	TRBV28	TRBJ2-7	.	CAAAGTIPYEQYF	TGTGCCGCGGCCGGGACTATTCCCTACGAGCAGTACTTC
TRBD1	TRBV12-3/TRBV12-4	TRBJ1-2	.	CASTYRGSYGYTF	TGTGCCAGCACTTACAGGGGATCGTATGGCTACACCTTC
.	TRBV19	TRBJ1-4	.	CASSLSAQGGGANEKLFF	TGTGCCAGTAGTCTCTCCGCCCAAGGAGGGGGGGCTAATGAAAAACTGTTTTTT
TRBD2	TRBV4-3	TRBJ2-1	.	CASSQDPAGYEQFF	TGCGCCAGCAGCCAAGATCCAGCGGGATATGAGCAGTTCTTC
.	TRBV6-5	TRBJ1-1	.	CASSSRQANTEAFF	TGTGCCAGCAGTAGCCGACAGGCAAACACTGAAGCTTTCTTT
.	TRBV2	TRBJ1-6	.	CASSLNRVYSPLHF	TGTGCCAGCAGTTTAAACAGGGTCTATTCACCCCTCCACTTT
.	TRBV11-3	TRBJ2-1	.	CASSLSLRGGQGEQFF	TGTGCCAGCAGCTTATCTCTCAGGGGTGGCCAAGGTGAGCAGTTCTTC
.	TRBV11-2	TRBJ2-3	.	CASSRRGGHTDTQYF	TGTGCCAGCAGCCGGCGGGGCGGGCACACAGATACGCAGTATTTT
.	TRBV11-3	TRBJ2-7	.	CASSLGSSYEQYF	TGTGCCAGCAGCTTAGGCAGCTCCTACGAGCAGTACTTC